Presented here are 26 T cell receptor beta chains from one specimen sequenced in a study of response to subunit inactivated influenza vaccine. TCRdb reanalysed the RT-PCR reads using MiXCR and keeps one entry per CDR3 protein. This sample has around 600,000 distinct CDR3 sequences, with around 10% found just once. This same sample was also taken into another study, of T cells expressing NK-cell markers. According to that study: 5'RACE template switching with UMIs produced the TCR beta cDNA.

Sequencing was performed on PBMCs from blood, taken on the day of vaccination. Every receptor here comes from a man between 50 and 59 years old who received an inactivated influenza vaccine.

V and J are TRBV12-3 or TRBV12-4 and TRBJ2-3; 8 bases match TRBD2. This CDR3 contains 14 residues. Trimming cost V 3 bases and J 7 bases; bases outside gene matches: 6. In DNA form, the CDR3 reads TGTGCCAGCAGTTTCCGGGGGGGCGCGAATACGCAGTATTTT. Amino acids: CASSFRGGANTQYF.

This sequence joins TRBV5-1 and TRBJ2-2; 10 nucleotides align to TRBD1. Trimming cost V 3 bases and J 3 bases; bases outside gene matches: 2. The CDR3 covers 15 residues. Per the germline V gene, CDR1 is SGHRS and CDR2 is YFSETQ. CDR3 in amino acids: CASSWGQGHTGELFF. CDR3 bases: TGCGCCAGCAGCTGGGGACAGGGGCACACCGGGGAGCTGTTTTTT.

In this sample, this clonotype turned up a few times. The V and J genes are TRBV7-3 and TRBJ2-2; D is unclear. In germline, CDR1 is SGHTA, CDR2 FQGTGA. V was clipped by 6 bases and J by 0 bases, with 5 bases between them. The CDR3 is 13 residues long. CDR3 sequence: CASRNTNTGELFF. The CDR3, as DNA: TGTGCCAGCAGGAATACGAACACCGGGGAGCTGTTTTTT.

About this clonotype: Because the CDR3's place on the DNA is in doubt, the DNA is left out and the CDR3 is given as listed by TCRdb. The V and J genes are TRBV20-1 and TRBJ2-5; the table names TRBD2, a call not compared with the DNA. Germline values: CDR1 DFQATT, CDR2 SNEGSKA (reference sequence). The CDR3 spans 19 residues, counting both ends. The CDR3 here is CSAFGTDLEREFFGETQYF.

For the CDR3, the DNA is TGCAGTGCGAGCCGGACAGGTCGGGGGGAGCTGTTTTTT. As protein: CSASRTGRGELFF. This chain joins TRBV20-1 and TRBJ2-2; 7 bases agree with TRBD1. V dropped 6 bases and J dropped 8; count of bases not matched to a gene: 9. The V gene's germline CDR1 is DFQATT and CDR2 SNEGSKA (reference sequence). There are 13 residues in the CDR3.

V is TRBV29-1 and J is TRBJ1-2; D not resolved. Deletions cut 6 bases from V and 4 bases from J, with 12 bases between. The CDR3 has 12 amino acids. Germline V gene data show CDR1 as SQVTM and CDR2 as ANQGSEA. The CDR3 sequence: CSVAEGSYGYTF. CDR3 nucleotides: TGCAGCGTGGCGGAGGGCTCCTATGGCTACACCTTC.

The V and J genes are TRBV5-5 and TRBJ2-5; D not certain. The CDR3 contains 15 residues. The germline gives CDR1 SGHKS, CDR2 YYEKEE (reference sequence). Trimming left V 0 bases short and J 4 bases short, with 13 bases between. The CDR3 region is CASSLASAGSETQYF. The CDR3 DNA sequence: TGTGCCAGCAGCTTGGCGTCGGCAGGATCAGAGACCCAGTACTTC. The full variable domain, with the rest looked up from reference TRBV5-5 and TRBJ2-5, is DAGVTQSPTHLIKTRGQQVTLRCSPISGHKSVSWYQQVLGQGPQFIFQYYEKEERGRGNFPDRFSARQFPNYSSELNVNALLLGDSALYLCASSLASAGSETQYFGPGTRLLVL.

This clonotype was counted only a few times. The chain is built from TRBV9 and TRBJ2-2; D tentatively fits TRBD1 or TRBD2 (5 bases each). This CDR3 spans 15 amino acids. CDR1 is SGDLS and CDR2 is YYNGEE in the germline V gene. V was shortened by 0 bases and J by 2 bases, with 8 bases between the two germline ends. The CDR3 region is CASSVGGYNTGELFF. In nucleotides, the CDR3 is TGTGCCAGCAGCGTAGGGGGGTATAACACCGGGGAGCTGTTTTTT.

This clonotype was seen a handful of times. V usage is TRBV14 and J usage is TRBJ2-7; weak D call: TRBD1 (7 bases). Germline V gives CDR1 SGHDN, CDR2 FVKESK. The CDR3 contains 15 residues. The ends were cut back, 5 bases at V and 3 bases at J, with 17 bases in the middle. The chain's CDR3 is CASSDLYRGGYEQYF. The CDR3 DNA follows: TGTGCCAGCAGCGACCTTTACAGGGGAGGCTACGAGCAGTACTTC.

This clonotype showed up just a few times. V usage is TRBV7-9 and J usage is TRBJ1-5; D is perhaps TRBD1 (6 bases). With 4 bases removed from V and 1 base from J, the gap between germline ends came to 11 bases. In germline, CDR1 is SEHNR, CDR2 FQNEAQ (reference sequence). The CDR3 consists of 15 residues. CDR3 DNA: TGTGCCAGCAGCTACGGACAGCAAAGCAATCAGCCCCAGCATTTT. This sequence encodes CASSYGQQSNQPQHF.

This chain links TRBV2 with TRBJ1-2; possibly TRBD1 for D (5 bases). V shed 6 bases and J shed 2 bases, with 16 bases lying between them. CDR1 SNHLY and CDR2 FYNNEI come from the germline V gene. The CDR3 has 15 amino acids. CDR3 in amino acids: CASSEWGTTNYGYTF. The CDR3 DNA follows: TGTGCCAGCAGCGAATGGGGGACTACAAACTATGGCTACACCTTC.

This clonotype was found a few times. The chain is built from TRBV29-1 and TRBJ2-7; the D gene could be TRBD1 or TRBD2 (5 bases each). The CDR3 extends over 14 amino acids. Germline V gives CDR1 SQVTM, CDR2 ANQGSEA. The V end lost 2 bases, the J end lost 3 bases, and 14 bases lay between the germline ends. The CDR3 protein is CSVEFRGRDYEQYF. Here the CDR3 DNA reads TGCAGCGTTGAATTTCGGGGACGGGACTACGAGCAGTACTTC.

The sample holds many counts of this clonotype. The chain recombines TRBV12-3 or TRBV12-4 with TRBJ2-1; D is uncertain. This CDR3 region has 15 residues. Trimming left V 5 bases short and J 4 bases short, with 15 bases between. CDR3 nucleotides: TGTGCCAGCAGTCCGCAGGACGGCCTATACAATGAGCAGTTCTTC. Translating gives CASSPQDGLYNEQFF.

This clonotype was seen more than once but under ten times. The chain has TRBV20-1 and TRBJ2-3; a possible D gene is TRBD2 (5 bases). This CDR3 has 17 residues. The germline CDR1 and CDR2 sequences are DFQATT and SNEGSKA (reference sequence). The V end was cut by 0 bases, the J end by 0 bases, with 16 bases between. CDR3 nucleotides: TGCAGTGCTAGAGATCTTGTGGGCGGGCAGAGCACAGATACGCAGTATTTT. Translated, it gives CSARDLVGGQSTDTQYF.

This chain uses TRBV20-1 with TRBJ2-1; 16 bases align to TRBD2. Germline V gene lookup returns CDR1 DFQATT and CDR2 SNEGSKA (reference sequence). The CDR3 is made up of 18 amino acids. J lost 7 bases, V lost 4 bases, and 13 bases had no gene match. CDR3 sequence: CSAKVGMGLAGGLNEQFF. DNA for the CDR3: TGCAGTGCTAAGGTGGGAATGGGACTAGCGGGAGGGCTGAATGAGCAGTTCTTC.

This clonotype came up a few times. The chain employs TRBV9 and TRBJ1-6; D possibly corresponds to TRBD1 (5 bases). The germline V gene encodes CDR1 SGDLS and CDR2 YYNGEE. The V and J ends lost 0 bases and 7 bases respectively, with 11 bases between them. This CDR3 is built from 15 residues. The CDR3 spells CASSVGGAKNSPLHF. For the CDR3, the DNA is TGTGCCAGCAGCGTAGGAGGGGCGAAGAATTCACCCCTCCACTTT.

The rearrangement links TRBV2 to TRBJ1-1, with D tentatively TRBD1 (6 bases). Deletions cut 7 bases from V and 1 base from J, with 13 bases between. The V gene's germline CDR1 is SNHLY and CDR2 FYNNEI. The CDR3 sequence is 14 residues long. The CDR3 reads CASKPGGPNTEAFF. The DNA of the CDR3 is TGTGCCAGCAAACCCGGGGGGCCGAACACTGAAGCTTTCTTT.

A few counts support this clonotype. V and J are TRBV11-2 and TRBJ2-3, with 7 bases matching TRBD2. V gave up 1 base and J gave up 1 base; unmatched junction bases: 17. Germline CDR1 is SGHAT and CDR2 is FQNNGV. The CDR3 has 20 amino acids. The CDR3 protein is CASSLVPLEAGSSGTDTQYF. CDR3 bases: TGTGCCAGCAGCTTAGTCCCCCTAGAAGCGGGATCGTCTGGCACAGATACGCAGTATTTT.

This rearrangement joins TRBV5-6 to TRBJ2-3, with D hard to call. Deletions cut 0 bases from V and 2 bases from J, with 10 bases between. CDR1 is SGHDT, CDR2 YYEEEE, per germline. This CDR3 is 15 amino acids long. CDR3 nucleotide sequence: TGTGCCAGCAGCTTGGAACAGAGAGTCACAGATACGCAGTATTTT. It encodes CASSLEQRVTDTQYF.

This clonotype has a handful of counts. The chain uses TRBV6-2 or TRBV6-3 and TRBJ2-1, with 13 bases aligning to TRBD2. Germline V gene data show CDR1 as MNHEY and CDR2 as SVGEGT. The junction had 2 bases not matched to a gene; V was cut back by 0 bases and J by 0 bases. The CDR3 consists of 18 residues. CDR3 coding DNA: TGTGCCAGCAGTTACTCAGGACTAGCGGGAGACTCCTACAATGAGCAGTTCTTC. Its translation: CASSYSGLAGDSYNEQFF.

V and J are TRBV6-2 or TRBV6-3 and TRBJ2-1; D perhaps matches TRBD1 (6 bases). Looked up from germline, CDR1 is MNHEY and CDR2 is SVGEGT. The CDR3 is 13 residues long. Deletions cut 5 bases from V and 7 bases from J, with 12 bases between. CDR3 residues: CASSTWTDNEQFF. In nucleotides, the CDR3 is TGTGCCAGCAGTACGTGGACAGATAATGAGCAGTTCTTC.

The chain recombines TRBV5-1 with TRBJ2-1; a possible D gene is TRBD2 (5 bases). The germline gives CDR1 SGHRS, CDR2 YFSETQ. The CDR3 consists of 12 residues. Trimming pared 7 bases from V and 6 bases from J, leaving 11 bases between. For the CDR3, the DNA is TGCGCCAGCGGGAGTTCGGGCAATGAGCAGTTCTTC. Its protein product is CASGSSGNEQFF.

This clonotype was observed a handful of times. This chain connects TRBV7-8 to TRBJ1-1, with 7 bases aligning to TRBD1. V was clipped by 3 bases and J by 1 base; unmatched bases: 5. The CDR3 contains 15 residues. The germline V gene encodes CDR1 SGHVS and CDR2 FQNEAQ. Here the CDR3 reads CASSFTGEGNTEAFF. The CDR3 region has the DNA TGTGCCAGCAGCTTTACAGGGGAGGGGAACACTGAAGCTTTCTTT.

J is TRBJ2-2 and V is TRBV28, with 7 bases that match TRBD2. This CDR3 comprises 15 residues. CDR1 is MDHEN and CDR2 is SYDVKM in the germline V gene. The V segment lost 0 bases and the J segment 6 bases; nucleotides outside the gene matches: 4. The CDR3 loop reads CASSLWVAGSGELFF. CDR3 nucleotides: TGTGCCAGCAGTTTATGGGTAGCGGGTTCCGGGGAGCTGTTTTTT.

This chain uses TRBV12-3 or TRBV12-4 with TRBJ2-3; D tentatively reads TRBD1 or TRBD2 (5 bases each). V dropped 7 bases and J dropped 3 bases, with 20 bases sitting between them. The CDR3 has 16 residues. The CDR3 sequence: CASMGVEFASTDTQYF. Written as DNA, the CDR3 is TGTGCCAGCATGGGGGTAGAGTTTGCTAGTACAGATACGCAGTATTTT.

The rearrangement joins TRBV28 to TRBJ2-1, with D perhaps matching TRBD2 (7 bases). This CDR3 has 14 amino acids. Germline V gene data show CDR1 as MDHEN and CDR2 as SYDVKM. V was trimmed by 4 bases and J by 6 bases, leaving 13 bases between them. The CDR3 coding sequence is TGTGCCAGCAGTTCACAGGGAGGGAGCAATGAGCAGTTCTTC. Protein: CASSSQGGSNEQFF.